The text below deals with one T cell receptor (beta chain). The data belong to a study of Ad26.COV2.S vaccination and SARS-CoV-2 variants. On the study more broadly: Doses of Ad26.COV2.S were injected into muscle once or twice, 56 days apart.

The assay was immunoSEQ multiplex PCR, and TCRdb's table has in-frame clones only and misses some. The sample lists 350,000 to 600,000 clones; approximately 90% were seen once. CDR1 is MNHEY, CDR2 SVGAGI, per germline. This CDR3 comprises 15 residues. V gave up 6 bases and J gave up 5 bases, with 19 bases separating them. Stated treatment: 15 to 20 received Ad26.COV2.S at low or high dose, single or two shots; roughly five received placebo; per-sample allocation not given. Each sample was drawn 63 days after the first injection (of vaccine or placebo). The sequenced sample was peripheral blood, obtained in a trial of Ad26.COV2.S vaccine versus placebo. The TCR sequence derives from a person aged 18-60 years who received the Ad26.COV2.S COVID-19 vaccine or a placebo. This rearrangement joins TRBV6-5 to TRBJ1-2, with unresolved D. The CDR3 sequence is CASRKAGREVYGYTF. The CDR3 coding sequence is TGTGCCAGCAGAAAAGCCGGGAGGGAGGTTTATGGCTACACCTTC.